The rows below give T cell receptor beta chains drawn from one sample of a study of response to subunit inactivated influenza vaccine. TCRdb re-derived calls from the RT-PCR reads in MiXCR, one entry per CDR3 protein. The data show about 190,000 distinct CDR3 sequences, over 13% seen once. The specimen was CD8+ T cells sorted from PBMCs, collected approximately 5 days after vaccination. The receptor source for this set is a middle-aged man who received an inactivated influenza vaccine. Both conserved end residues are part of each CDR3. A D gene is named only where the DNA matches it firmly. Expanded clones get a size class; other rows say once, few or many, or leave the size out.

J gene: TRBJ2-2; V gene: TRBV29-1; D gene: -; clone size: -; CDR3 protein: CSVEDQVTGELFF; CDR3 DNA: TGCAGCGTTGAAGATCAGGTTACCGGGGAGCTGTTTTTT
J gene: TRBJ1-1; V gene: TRBV2; D gene: TRBD1; clone size: -; CDR3 protein: CASREQGGTEAFF; CDR3 DNA: TGTGCCAGCAGGGAACAGGGGGGCACTGAAGCTTTCTTT
J gene: TRBJ2-5; V gene: TRBV11-2; D gene: TRBD2; clone size: few; CDR3 protein: CASSLLRLAGVNQETQYF; CDR3 DNA: TGTGCCAGCAGCTTATTACGCCTAGCGGGAGTGAACCAAGAGACCCAGTACTTC
J gene: TRBJ2-7; V gene: TRBV4-3; D gene: -; clone size: many; CDR3 protein: CASSQGGQSYEQYF; CDR3 DNA: TGCGCCAGCAGCCAAGGGGGACAATCCTACGAGCAGTACTTC
J gene: TRBJ2-7; V gene: TRBV29-1; D gene: TRBD1; clone size: many; CDR3 protein: CSVDHTGTGNEQYF; CDR3 DNA: TGCAGCGTTGATCATACCGGGACAGGGAACGAGCAGTACTTC
J gene: TRBJ2-7; V gene: TRBV11-2; D gene: TRBD2; clone size: few; CDR3 protein: CASRLADEQYF; CDR3 DNA: TGTGCCAGCAGACTAGCGGACGAGCAGTACTTC
J gene: TRBJ2-1; V gene: TRBV4-2; D gene: TRBD1; clone size: -; CDR3 protein: CASSQDEQGPYNEQFF; CDR3 DNA: TGTGCCAGCAGCCAAGATGAACAGGGGCCCTACAATGAGCAGTTCTTC
J gene: TRBJ2-1; V gene: TRBV6-1; D gene: -; clone size: few; CDR3 protein: CASAQSSYNEQFF; CDR3 DNA: TGTGCCAGTGCCCAGAGCTCCTACAATGAGCAGTTCTTC
J gene: TRBJ2-1; V gene: TRBV29-1; D gene: TRBD2; clone size: few; CDR3 protein: CSSLTSGNNEQFF; CDR3 DNA: TGCAGTTCTTTGACTAGCGGAAACAATGAGCAGTTCTTC
J gene: TRBJ2-7; V gene: TRBV29-1; D gene: TRBD1; clone size: few; CDR3 protein: CSVEGTPGQGFYEQYF; CDR3 DNA: TGCAGCGTTGAAGGGACACCGGGACAGGGTTTCTACGAGCAGTACTTC
J gene: TRBJ2-1; V gene: TRBV19; D gene: TRBD2; clone size: few; CDR3 protein: CASSIILAGYNEQFF; CDR3 DNA: TGTGCCAGTAGTATCATACTAGCGGGGTACAATGAGCAGTTCTTC
J gene: TRBJ1-1; V gene: TRBV12-3/TRBV12-4; D gene: TRBD1; clone size: many; CDR3 protein: CASRTGQNTEAFF; CDR3 DNA: TGTGCCAGCCGGACAGGGCAGAACACTGAAGCTTTCTTT
J gene: TRBJ2-5; V gene: TRBV11-2; D gene: -; clone size: many; CDR3 protein: CASSPAWETQYF; CDR3 DNA: TGTGCCAGCAGCCCGGCATGGGAGACCCAGTACTTC
J gene: TRBJ2-7; V gene: TRBV20-1; D gene: TRBD2; clone size: few; CDR3 protein: CSARDRLAGAIYEQYF; CDR3 DNA: TGCAGTGCTAGAGATCGGCTAGCGGGAGCGATATACGAGCAGTACTTC
J gene: TRBJ1-5; V gene: TRBV2; D gene: -; clone size: -; CDR3 protein: CASTPYRNSNQPQHF; CDR3 DNA: TGTGCCAGCACACCCTACAGGAATAGCAATCAGCCCCAGCATTTT
J gene: TRBJ1-3; V gene: TRBV10-3; D gene: TRBD1; clone size: -; CDR3 protein: CAIRRDDTGEASGNTIYF; CDR3 DNA: TGTGCCATCAGACGCGATGACACAGGGGAGGCCTCTGGAAACACCATATATTTT
J gene: TRBJ2-1; V gene: TRBV7-8; D gene: -; clone size: -; CDR3 protein: CASSSSGTGDNEQFF; CDR3 DNA: TGTGCCAGCAGCTCCTCCGGGACGGGTGACAATGAGCAGTTCTTC
J gene: TRBJ2-1; V gene: TRBV5-1; D gene: -; clone size: many; CDR3 protein: CASMTHGGEQFF; CDR3 DNA: TGCGCCAGCATGACCCACGGGGGTGAGCAGTTCTTC
J gene: TRBJ2-5; V gene: TRBV12-3/TRBV12-4; D gene: -; clone size: few; CDR3 protein: CASSFVSPETQYF; CDR3 DNA: TGTGCCAGCAGTTTTGTGTCACCAGAGACCCAGTACTTC
J gene: TRBJ2-7; V gene: TRBV18; D gene: TRBD1; clone size: few; CDR3 protein: CASSPPWDSAYEQYF; CDR3 DNA: TGTGCCAGCTCACCACCCTGGGACAGCGCCTACGAGCAGTACTTC
J gene: TRBJ1-4; V gene: TRBV7-6; D gene: -; clone size: -; CDR3 protein: CASSLDVPGTTNEKLFF; CDR3 DNA: TGTGCCAGCAGCTTAGACGTTCCGGGAACAACTAATGAAAAACTGTTTTTT
J gene: TRBJ2-1; V gene: TRBV20-1; D gene: TRBD2; clone size: many; CDR3 protein: CSAPTGGGFSYNEQFF; CDR3 DNA: TGCAGTGCCCCAACAGGCGGGGGTTTCTCCTACAATGAGCAGTTCTTC
J gene: TRBJ1-2; V gene: TRBV14; D gene: -; clone size: few; CDR3 protein: CASSQVAAVYNYGYTF; CDR3 DNA: TGTGCCAGCAGCCAAGTAGCGGCGGTATATAACTATGGCTACACCTTC
J gene: TRBJ2-5; V gene: TRBV4-3; D gene: TRBD1; clone size: -; CDR3 protein: CASSQDRDRVETQYF; CDR3 DNA: TGCGCCAGCAGCCAAGATCGGGACAGGGTTGAGACCCAGTACTTC
J gene: TRBJ2-5; V gene: TRBV2; D gene: TRBD2; clone size: -; CDR3 protein: CANTGLAPSRQETQYF; CDR3 DNA: TGTGCCAACACGGGACTAGCGCCTTCGCGACAAGAGACCCAGTACTTC
J gene: TRBJ2-3; V gene: TRBV4-3; D gene: TRBD2; clone size: -; CDR3 protein: CASSLIAGSTDTQFF; CDR3 DNA: TGCGCCAGCAGCCTTATAGCGGGATCCACAGATACGCAGTTTTTT
J gene: TRBJ1-1; V gene: TRBV7-2; D gene: -; clone size: few; CDR3 protein: CASSLWGATMNTEAFF; CDR3 DNA: TGTGCCAGCAGTCTGTGGGGGGCGACTATGAACACTGAAGCTTTCTTT
J gene: TRBJ2-3; V gene: TRBV7-9; D gene: TRBD2; clone size: few; CDR3 protein: CASSFLAGVDTQYF; CDR3 DNA: TGTGCCAGCAGCTTCCTAGCGGGAGTAGATACGCAGTATTTT
J gene: TRBJ2-1; V gene: TRBV20-1; D gene: TRBD2; clone size: -; CDR3 protein: CSARELLATDGSYNEQFF; CDR3 DNA: TGCAGTGCTAGAGAATTACTAGCGACGGACGGCTCCTACAATGAGCAGTTCTTC
J gene: TRBJ2-3; V gene: TRBV12-3/TRBV12-4; D gene: -; clone size: many; CDR3 protein: CASSISDTQYF; CDR3 DNA: TGTGCCAGCAGTATTTCAGATACGCAGTATTTT
J gene: TRBJ2-3; V gene: TRBV29-1; D gene: TRBD2; clone size: many; CDR3 protein: CSSEREVTDTQYF; CDR3 DNA: TGCAGCTCGGAGCGGGAGGTCACAGATACGCAGTATTTT